This T cell receptor beta chain was recovered during a study of cytomegalovirus exposure and HLA in healthy donors. The overall study: Later analysis reported that the 120 or so validation repertoires shared the platform of the roughly 680 first-cohort repertoires.

These donors were members of the roughly 120-subject validation cohort, a group separate from the roughly 670-subject first cohort. Findings of the study overall: The tendency of first-cohort TCR clusters to co-occur in the 110 or so validation repertoires emerged from a later analysis. According to the study, 160 or so TCR beta chains were cytomegalovirus-associated.

V dropped 4 bases and J dropped 2 bases, with 12 bases sitting between them. CDR1 and CDR2 (germline): SGHTS, YDEGEE. The CDR3 runs to 14 residues. Produced via immunoSEQ multiplex PCR; TCRdb's table is partial and in-frame only. The table lists about 260,000 clones, 90% of them singletons. About this clone itself: As yet, its antigen is unknown.

The chain couples TRBV5-8 to TRBJ1-2; D is undetermined. Sequencing was done on a sample of PBMCs. This sequence was found in a woman aged 25 to 39 in good health and CMV-seronegative. Here the CDR3 reads CASSQAGLNYGYTF. The CDR3 DNA sequence: TGTGCCAGCAGCCAGGCTGGACTAAACTATGGCTACACCTTC. Drawing the rest from reference TRBV5-8 and TRBJ1-2, the complete variable domain is EAGVTQSPTHLIKTRGQQATLRCSPISGHTSVYWYQQALGLGLQFLLWYDEGEERNRGNFPPRFSGRQFPNYSSELNVNALELEDSALYLCASSQAGLNYGYTFGSGTRLTVV.